This T cell receptor beta chain comes out of a study of blood T cell repertoires in COVID-19. This clone showed up just once. Repertoires were generated with immunoSEQ multiplex PCR, while TCRdb's copy carries only in-frame clones and drops some. The repertoire consists of approximately 120,000 clones, with approximately 90% occurring once and the leading ten covering less than 8%. Sequencing was carried out using peripheral blood. The clonotype comes from a man over 45 with acute or convalescent COVID-19.

The CDR3 coding sequence is TGTGCCAGCAGCTTAGCCTCAGGGGTGAGAGATACGCAGTATTTT. It yields the protein CASSLASGVRDTQYF. The chain recombines TRBV7-2 with TRBJ2-3, with D possibly being TRBD1 (6 bases). CDR3 size: 15 residues. Germline V gene lookup returns CDR1 SGHTA and CDR2 FQGNSA. The V end lost 0 bases, the J end lost 5 bases, and 12 bases lay between the germline ends.